This is a list of T cell receptor beta chains from one sample in a study of cytomegalovirus exposure and HLA in healthy donors. Measured with immunoSEQ multiplex PCR; TCRdb has only the in-frame clones, and not every one. The table shows some 270,000 clones, with 86% occurring only once. The specimen was PBMCs. These receptors originate from a woman younger than 30 in good health and CMV-seronegative. CDR3s include the opening cysteine and the closing phenylalanine or tryptophan. The order of the fields is J gene, V gene, clone size, D gene, CDR3 DNA, CDR3 protein. A D gene is named only where the DNA matches it firmly. Not all rows give a size; the values are once, few, many and, for expanded clones, a class.

j_call: TRBJ1-6; v_call: TRBV19; clone_size: once; d_call: TRBD1; cdr3_nt: TGTGCCAGTAGTACTTACTCGACAGGGGGGGACTCACCCCTCCACTTT; cdr3_aa: CASSTYSTGGDSPLHF
j_call: TRBJ1-2; v_call: TRBV29-1; clone_size: NA; d_call: NA; cdr3_nt: TGCAGCGTTGAAGACGGGGGGGTTAACTATGGCTACACCTTC; cdr3_aa: CSVEDGGVNYGYTF
j_call: TRBJ1-1; v_call: TRBV6-5; clone_size: NA; d_call: TRBD1; cdr3_nt: TGTGCCAGCAGTTACGCCCGGACAGGGGGCGCGGGGCGAGCTTTCTTT; cdr3_aa: CASSYARTGGAGRAFF
j_call: TRBJ2-3; v_call: TRBV19; clone_size: once; d_call: NA; cdr3_nt: TGTGCCAGTAACCCCCTGCGGGCCGACACAGATACGCAGTATTTT; cdr3_aa: CASNPLRADTDTQYF
j_call: TRBJ1-6; v_call: TRBV2; clone_size: NA; d_call: TRBD1; cdr3_nt: TGTGCCAGCAGTGAAGCGTTAGGGACAGCAAATTCACCCCTCCACTTT; cdr3_aa: CASSEALGTANSPLHF
j_call: TRBJ2-7; v_call: TRBV30; clone_size: NA; d_call: NA; cdr3_nt: TGTGCCTGGAGTGTAAGAGGGAGCGAGCAGTACTTC; cdr3_aa: CAWSVRGSEQYF
j_call: TRBJ1-2; v_call: TRBV18; clone_size: NA; d_call: NA; cdr3_nt: TGTGCCAGCTCACCAGGGGGGACTTTAAACTATGGCTACACCTTC; cdr3_aa: CASSPGGTLNYGYTF
j_call: TRBJ2-1; v_call: TRBV27; clone_size: NA; d_call: NA; cdr3_nt: TGTGCCAGCAGTCTTGACAATGAGCAGTTCTTC; cdr3_aa: CASSLDNEQFF
j_call: TRBJ1-4; v_call: TRBV6-5; clone_size: NA; d_call: NA; cdr3_nt: TGTGCCAGCAGCTGGGGGGAGACTAATGAAAAACTGTTTTTT; cdr3_aa: CASSWGETNEKLFF
j_call: TRBJ2-3; v_call: TRBV7-2; clone_size: NA; d_call: NA; cdr3_nt: TGTGCCAGCAGCTTAATCGTCAGCACAGATACGCAGTATTTT; cdr3_aa: CASSLIVSTDTQYF
j_call: TRBJ1-2; v_call: TRBV28; clone_size: NA; d_call: TRBD1; cdr3_nt: TGTGCCAGCAGTCACAGGGGTGAGGGCTATGGCTACACCTTC; cdr3_aa: CASSHRGEGYGYTF
j_call: TRBJ2-2; v_call: TRBV19; clone_size: NA; d_call: NA; cdr3_nt: TGTGCCAGTGGGAGGAGAGGGGACACCGGGGAGCTGTTTTTT; cdr3_aa: CASGRRGDTGELFF
j_call: TRBJ2-3; v_call: TRBV27; clone_size: NA; d_call: NA; cdr3_nt: TGTGCCAGCAGTTTCTTCGAGGAAGATACGCAGTATTTT; cdr3_aa: CASSFFEEDTQYF
j_call: TRBJ2-2; v_call: TRBV28; clone_size: NA; d_call: TRBD1; cdr3_nt: TGTGCCAGCAACATAGACAGGGGGGGGCTGTTTTTT; cdr3_aa: CASNIDRGGLFF
j_call: TRBJ2-7; v_call: TRBV10-1; clone_size: NA; d_call: TRBD2; cdr3_nt: TGCGCCAGCAGTGAGTCGCTGGGGACTAGCACCAACGAGCAGTACTTC; cdr3_aa: CASSESLGTSTNEQYF
j_call: TRBJ1-5; v_call: TRBV18; clone_size: NA; d_call: TRBD1; cdr3_nt: TGTGCCAGCTCACCAGGCCCGGGACAGCCCTTATACCAGCATTTT; cdr3_aa: CASSPGPGQPLYQHF
j_call: TRBJ2-7; v_call: TRBV5-1; clone_size: NA; d_call: NA; cdr3_nt: TGCGCCAGCAGTCGGGACATCTCTACGCCCCGTTCTTACCCCCAGCAGTACTTC; cdr3_aa: CASSRDISTPRSYPQQYF
j_call: TRBJ1-5; v_call: TRBV5-6; clone_size: NA; d_call: TRBD1; cdr3_nt: TGTGCCAGCAGCTTCGGGACAGGGAATCTTCAGCCCCAGCATTTT; cdr3_aa: CASSFGTGNLQPQHF
j_call: TRBJ1-3; v_call: TRBV9; clone_size: NA; d_call: NA; cdr3_nt: TGTGCCAGCACCGATACAAACAGGGACGGAAACACCATATATTTT; cdr3_aa: CASTDTNRDGNTIYF
j_call: TRBJ1-2; v_call: TRBV6-5; clone_size: NA; d_call: NA; cdr3_nt: TGTGCCAGCAGCCCCAGGGGATTCTATGGCTACACCTTC; cdr3_aa: CASSPRGFYGYTF
j_call: TRBJ1-5; v_call: TRBV27; clone_size: NA; d_call: TRBD1; cdr3_nt: TGTGCCAGCAGTCCCGGGACAGGGTTCGATCAGCCCCAGCATTTT; cdr3_aa: CASSPGTGFDQPQHF
j_call: TRBJ2-7; v_call: TRBV19; clone_size: NA; d_call: NA; cdr3_nt: TGTGCCAGTAGTATAGTAGGGCAGGGCGGCGAGCAGTACTTC; cdr3_aa: CASSIVGQGGEQYF
j_call: TRBJ2-7; v_call: TRBV11-3; clone_size: NA; d_call: NA; cdr3_nt: TGTGCCAGCAGCTTAAGAGCGCGTACCTCCTACGAGCAGTACTTC; cdr3_aa: CASSLRARTSYEQYF
j_call: TRBJ1-2; v_call: TRBV4-1; clone_size: once; d_call: NA; cdr3_nt: TGCGCCAGCAGCCAAGAACGATTCTTCAGAGGCCTAAACTATGGCTACACCTTC; cdr3_aa: CASSQERFFRGLNYGYTF
j_call: TRBJ2-7; v_call: TRBV6-5; clone_size: NA; d_call: NA; cdr3_nt: TGTGCCAGCAGTTTTGGACAGCACTACGAGCAGTACTTC; cdr3_aa: CASSFGQHYEQYF
j_call: TRBJ2-1; v_call: TRBV7-2; clone_size: few; d_call: TRBD1; cdr3_nt: TGTGCCAGCAGCTTAACTAGGGACAGTTACAATGAGCAGTTCTTC; cdr3_aa: CASSLTRDSYNEQFF
j_call: TRBJ1-2; v_call: TRBV23-1; clone_size: NA; d_call: NA; cdr3_nt: TGCGCCAGCAGTCAATCCCGGGCAATCCGAGGGCAGGGCTACACCTTC; cdr3_aa: CASSQSRAIRGQGYTF
j_call: TRBJ2-1; v_call: TRBV28; clone_size: NA; d_call: TRBD2; cdr3_nt: TGTGCCAGCAGTTCATTTCGACTAGCGGGGTCTCTCAATGAGCAGTTCTTC; cdr3_aa: CASSSFRLAGSLNEQFF
j_call: TRBJ2-7; v_call: TRBV29-1; clone_size: NA; d_call: TRBD1; cdr3_nt: TGCAGCGTTGAACTCCAGGCAGGGGGCTACGAGCAGTACTTC; cdr3_aa: CSVELQAGGYEQYF
j_call: TRBJ1-3; v_call: TRBV30; clone_size: once; d_call: NA; cdr3_nt: TGTGCCTGGGTGTCGGTGGCTGGAAACACCATATATTTT; cdr3_aa: CAWVSVAGNTIYF
j_call: TRBJ1-1; v_call: TRBV6-1; clone_size: NA; d_call: NA; cdr3_nt: TGTGCCAGCAGTGAAGCGCTCCAGGTACTCTCTGAAGCTTTCTTT; cdr3_aa: CASSEALQVLSEAFF
j_call: TRBJ2-7; v_call: TRBV29-1; clone_size: NA; d_call: TRBD1; cdr3_nt: TGCAGCGTCCGGACAGGGGGCTCCTACGAGCAGTACTTC; cdr3_aa: CSVRTGGSYEQYF
j_call: TRBJ2-7; v_call: TRBV5-1; clone_size: NA; d_call: TRBD1; cdr3_nt: TGCGCCAGCAGCCTGACAGGGGAAACTAACGAGCAGTACTTC; cdr3_aa: CASSLTGETNEQYF
j_call: TRBJ1-6; v_call: TRBV14; clone_size: NA; d_call: NA; cdr3_nt: TGTGCCAGCGGGGAGGGCTCCTATAATTCACCCCTCCACTTT; cdr3_aa: CASGEGSYNSPLHF
j_call: TRBJ1-2; v_call: TRBV11-2; clone_size: once; d_call: TRBD1; cdr3_nt: TGTGCCAGCAGCGCACCTCAGGGGGCGCTGAACTATGGCTACACCTTC; cdr3_aa: CASSAPQGALNYGYTF
j_call: TRBJ2-7; v_call: TRBV4-1; clone_size: few; d_call: TRBD2; cdr3_nt: TGCGCCAGCAGCCAGGACCCTAGCGGGGGCGCCTACGAGCAGTACTTC; cdr3_aa: CASSQDPSGGAYEQYF
j_call: TRBJ2-7; v_call: TRBV4-1; clone_size: NA; d_call: TRBD1; cdr3_nt: TGCGCCAGCAGCAAGGGACAGGCGACCTACGAGCAGTACTTC; cdr3_aa: CASSKGQATYEQYF
j_call: TRBJ1-2; v_call: TRBV6-5; clone_size: NA; d_call: TRBD1; cdr3_nt: TGTGCCAGCAGTCTAAGACAGGGGCACTATGGCTACACCTTC; cdr3_aa: CASSLRQGHYGYTF
j_call: TRBJ2-5; v_call: TRBV6-5; clone_size: NA; d_call: NA; cdr3_nt: TGTGCCAGCAGTTACTCGACCCGACAAGGGGTCGGGACCCAGTACTTC; cdr3_aa: CASSYSTRQGVGTQYF
j_call: TRBJ1-2; v_call: TRBV5-1; clone_size: few; d_call: TRBD1; cdr3_nt: TGCGCCAGCAGCTTGGCCAGGACAGGGTATGGCTACACCTTC; cdr3_aa: CASSLARTGYGYTF